Below are 3 T cell receptor beta chains sequenced from a single sample in a study of blood T cell repertoires in COVID-19. Some clones are missing from TCRdb's copy, which holds only in-frame ones; the method was immunoSEQ multiplex PCR. The sample records about 190,000 clones, 70% to 85% being singletons. Sequences were obtained from PBMCs or T cells enriched from blood (not recorded which). These receptors originate from a woman aged 30 to 39 who had recovered from COVID-19.

The chain carries TRBV2 and TRBJ1-1, with 7 nucleotides matching TRBD1. Losses at the gene ends were 6 bases for V and 6 bases for J; bases not matched to a gene: 10. Germline CDR1 SNHLY, CDR2 FYNNEI. The CDR3 is 14 amino acids. The CDR3 region is CASRFTTGHPEAFF. The CDR3 DNA is TGTGCCAGCAGATTTACGACAGGGCACCCTGAAGCTTTCTTT.

The rearrangement uses TRBV2 and TRBJ1-1; unclear D gene. V dropped 3 bases and J dropped 2 bases, with 13 bases sitting between them. The CDR3 is made up of 15 amino acids. Germline V gene lookup returns CDR1 SNHLY and CDR2 FYNNEI. The CDR3 bases are TGTGCCAGCAGTGACCTGCCTCAGATAAACACTGAAGCTTTCTTT. This encodes CASSDLPQINTEAFF.

The chain uses TRBV5-3 and TRBJ2-3; 8 bases match TRBD2. TRBV5-3 is flagged as an ORF with uncertain function. J gave up 1 base and V 5 bases, and 12 bases lay outside the gene matches. The CDR3 covers 17 residues. The CDR3 DNA is TGTGCCAGAAGGGGATTTGCGGGAGGCTCCGGCACAGATACGCAGTATTTT. This encodes CARRGFAGGSGTDTQYF.